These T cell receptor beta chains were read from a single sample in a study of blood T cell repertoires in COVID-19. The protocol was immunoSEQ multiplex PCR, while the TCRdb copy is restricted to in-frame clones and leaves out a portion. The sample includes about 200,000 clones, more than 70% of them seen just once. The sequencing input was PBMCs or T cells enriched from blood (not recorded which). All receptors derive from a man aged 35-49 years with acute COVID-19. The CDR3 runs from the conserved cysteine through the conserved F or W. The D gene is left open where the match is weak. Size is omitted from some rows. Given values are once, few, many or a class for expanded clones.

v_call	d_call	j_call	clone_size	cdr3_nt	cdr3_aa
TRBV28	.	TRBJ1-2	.	TGTGCCAGCAGTCTCGCGAGGGCAGACTATGGCTACACCTTC	CASSLARADYGYTF
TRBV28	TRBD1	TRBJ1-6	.	TGTGCCAGCGCCGCAGGGGGCCGGTCACCCCTCCACTTT	CASAAGGRSPLHF
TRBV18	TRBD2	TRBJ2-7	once	TGTGCCAGCTCACCGCCGGGACTAGCGATTTACGAGCAGTACTTC	CASSPPGLAIYEQYF
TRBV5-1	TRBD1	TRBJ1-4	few	TGCGCCAGCATGACAGGGCGATCGACTAATGAAAAACTGTTTTTT	CASMTGRSTNEKLFF
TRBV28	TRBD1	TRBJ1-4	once	TGTGCCAGCATTTCACCACAGGGGGAGCGAAAACTGTTTTTT	CASISPQGERKLFF
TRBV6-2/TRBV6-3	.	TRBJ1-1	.	TGTGCCAGCAGTTACTCGAGGTCGCAGGGCCACACTGAAGCTTTCTTT	CASSYSRSQGHTEAFF
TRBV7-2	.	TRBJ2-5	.	TGTGCCAGCAGCCTCTCGCCGAGCCCGGCGGCCCAGTACTTC	CASSLSPSPAAQYF
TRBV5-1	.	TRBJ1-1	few	TGCGCCAGCAGCTTAGGGGGAGAGAACACTGAAGCTTTCTTT	CASSLGGENTEAFF
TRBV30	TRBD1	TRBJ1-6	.	TGTGCCTGGAACTTCGGGGGCAGGGGGCTTTCACCCCTCCACTTT	CAWNFGGRGLSPLHF
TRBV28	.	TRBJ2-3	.	TGTGCCAGCAGTCTGGGGCGGAGCCGCACAGATACGCAGTATTTT	CASSLGRSRTDTQYF
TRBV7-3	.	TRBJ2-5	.	TGTGCCAGCAGCCTCCGCGGCGGGAAGCAAGAGACCCAGTACTTC	CASSLRGGKQETQYF
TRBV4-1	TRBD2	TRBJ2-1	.	TGCGCCAGCAGCCAAGATCGACTAGCGGGAGGCTTCGGGAATGAGCAGTTCTTC	CASSQDRLAGGFGNEQFF
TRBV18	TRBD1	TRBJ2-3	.	TGTGCCAGCTCACTTTTCGGGACAGCCCCCACAGATACGCAGTATTTT	CASSLFGTAPTDTQYF
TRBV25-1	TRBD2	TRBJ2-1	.	TGTGCCAGCAGTGAGGATATTCGGGGGGGAAGAGGTGAGCAGTTCTTC	CASSEDIRGGRGEQFF
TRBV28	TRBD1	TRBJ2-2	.	TGTGCCAGCAGTGGGGACAGGGGGCGCCCCGGGGAGCTGTTTTTT	CASSGDRGRPGELFF
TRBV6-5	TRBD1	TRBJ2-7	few	TGTGCCAGCAGGGGGCCGGGACAGGGCGTTTACGAGCAGTACTTC	CASRGPGQGVYEQYF
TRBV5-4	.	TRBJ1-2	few	TGTGCCAGCAGATGGAACGGTGAGGATGGCTACACCTTC	CASRWNGEDGYTF
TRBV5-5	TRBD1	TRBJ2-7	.	TGTGCCAGCAAGGGCAGGACAGGGTCCTACGAGCAGTACTTC	CASKGRTGSYEQYF
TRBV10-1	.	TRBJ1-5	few	TGCGCCAGCAGTGAGCCCGGGCAGCCCCAGCATTTT	CASSEPGQPQHF
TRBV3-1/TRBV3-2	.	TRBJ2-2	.	TGTGCCAGCAGCCACAGGGTTGGGGCGGACACCGGGGAGCTGTTTTTT	CASSHRVGADTGELFF
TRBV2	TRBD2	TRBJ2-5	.	TGTGCCAGCAGCGGGGGAGCGGGAGAGGGGACCCAGTACTTC	CASSGGAGEGTQYF
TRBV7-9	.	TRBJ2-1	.	TGTGCCAGCAGCGGGGGGATTTCCTACAATGAGCAGTTCTTC	CASSGGISYNEQFF
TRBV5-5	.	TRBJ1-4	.	TGTGCCAGCAGCTGGGCGATCTTTAATGAAAAACTGTTTTTT	CASSWAIFNEKLFF
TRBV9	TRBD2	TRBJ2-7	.	TGTGCCAGCAGCGTAACCAGCGGGGTTTCCTCCTACGAGCAGTACTTC	CASSVTSGVSSYEQYF
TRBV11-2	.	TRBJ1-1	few	TGTGCCAGCAGCTTACGTGGAGGCACTGAAGCTTTCTTT	CASSLRGGTEAFF
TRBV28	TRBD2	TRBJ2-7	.	TGTGCCAGCAGTTTGGGAACTAGCGGAGAAGGCTCCTACGAGCAGTACTTC	CASSLGTSGEGSYEQYF
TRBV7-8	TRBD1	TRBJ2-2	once	TGTGCCAGCAGCTTAGCCCGGACAGGGGGTAACACCGGGGAGCTGTTTTTT	CASSLARTGGNTGELFF
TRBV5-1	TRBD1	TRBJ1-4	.	TGCGCCAGCAGCTTTGGGGACAGGGTGGCCGAAAAACTGTTTTTT	CASSFGDRVAEKLFF
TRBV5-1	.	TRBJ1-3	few	TGCGCCAGCAGTTGGGAGGGGTCTGGAAACACCATATATTTT	CASSWEGSGNTIYF
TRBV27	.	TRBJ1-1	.	TGTGCCAGCAGTCAAAGTCAGGGGTTTGAGGCTTTCTTT	CASSQSQGFEAFF
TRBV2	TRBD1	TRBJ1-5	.	TGTGCCAGCAGTGGGCAAACAGGGGGAGGTCAGCCCCAGCATTTT	CASSGQTGGGQPQHF
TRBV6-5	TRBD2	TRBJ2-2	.	TGTGCCAGCAGGAGACTAGCGGGTAACACCGGGGAGCTGTTTTTT	CASRRLAGNTGELFF
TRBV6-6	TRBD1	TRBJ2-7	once	TGTGCCAGCAGTCAAGGGACAGTATTTTACGAGCAGTACTTC	CASSQGTVFYEQYF
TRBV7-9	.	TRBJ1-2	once	TGTGCCAGCAGCTTATTCGGGGGTGGCTACACCTTC	CASSLFGGGYTF
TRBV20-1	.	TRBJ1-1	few	TGCAGTGCTAGTATCCAGGCTGTCACTGAAGCTTTCTTT	CSASIQAVTEAFF
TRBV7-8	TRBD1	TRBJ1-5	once	TGTGCCAGCAGCTCACGGACAGGGGACGGCAATCAGCCCCAGCATTTT	CASSSRTGDGNQPQHF
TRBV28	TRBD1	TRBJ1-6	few	TGTGCCAGCAGTACCATTAACAGGGGTGGGAATTCACCCCTCCACTTT	CASSTINRGGNSPLHF
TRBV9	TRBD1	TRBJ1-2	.	TGTGCCAGCAGCCCAAGGAACCTCGGGACAGGGGACGGCTACACCTTC	CASSPRNLGTGDGYTF
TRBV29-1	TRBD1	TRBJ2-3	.	TGCAGCATCCGGGACAGGCCCACAGATACGCAGTATTTT	CSIRDRPTDTQYF
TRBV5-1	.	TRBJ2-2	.	TGCGCCAGCAGCCTAACCCCGGACTCCTCCGGGGAGCTGTTTTTT	CASSLTPDSSGELFF
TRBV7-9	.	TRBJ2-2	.	TGTGCCAGCAGCTCATACTTGAACACCGGGGAGCTGTTTTTT	CASSSYLNTGELFF
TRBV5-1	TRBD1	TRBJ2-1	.	TGCGCCAGCAGCTCGAGACCCCCGGGACAGGGGGGTCATGAGCAGTTCTTC	CASSSRPPGQGGHEQFF
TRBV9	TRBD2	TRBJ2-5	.	TGTGCCAGCAGCGTAAACACTCGACTAGCGGGCCACCAAGAGACCCAGTACTTC	CASSVNTRLAGHQETQYF
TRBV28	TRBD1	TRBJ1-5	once	TGTGCCAGCAGTAGACAGGGGTATAGCAATCAGCCCCAGCATTTT	CASSRQGYSNQPQHF
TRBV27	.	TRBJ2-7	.	TGTGCCAGCAGTTTTTCGGGCTCCAAGGGGAAGCAGTACTTC	CASSFSGSKGKQYF
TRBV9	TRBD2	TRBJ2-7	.	TGTGCCAGCAGCCAACGGGGCGGGAGTAACTACGAGCAGTACTTC	CASSQRGGSNYEQYF